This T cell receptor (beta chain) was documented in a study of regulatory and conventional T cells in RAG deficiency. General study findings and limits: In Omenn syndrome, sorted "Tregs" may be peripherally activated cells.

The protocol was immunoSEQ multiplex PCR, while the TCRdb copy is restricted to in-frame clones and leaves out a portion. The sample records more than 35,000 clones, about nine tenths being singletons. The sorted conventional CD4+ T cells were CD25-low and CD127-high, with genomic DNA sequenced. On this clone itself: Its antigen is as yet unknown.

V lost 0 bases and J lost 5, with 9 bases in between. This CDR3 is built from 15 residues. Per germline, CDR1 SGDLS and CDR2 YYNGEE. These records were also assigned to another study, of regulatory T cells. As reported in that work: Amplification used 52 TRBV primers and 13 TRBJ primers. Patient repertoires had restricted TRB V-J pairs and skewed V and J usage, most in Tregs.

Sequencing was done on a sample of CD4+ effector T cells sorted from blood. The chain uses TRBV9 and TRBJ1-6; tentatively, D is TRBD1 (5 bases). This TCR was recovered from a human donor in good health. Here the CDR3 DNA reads TGTGCCAGCAGCGTAGTGGGGGGAGATAATTCACCCCTCCACTTT. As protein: CASSVVGGDNSPLHF. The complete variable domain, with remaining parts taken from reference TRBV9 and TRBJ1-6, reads DSGVTQTPKHLITATGQRVTLRCSPRSGDLSVYWYQQSLDQGLQFLIQYYNGEERAKGNILERFSAQQFPDLHSELNLSSLELGDSALYFCASSVVGGDNSPLHFGNGTRLTVT.